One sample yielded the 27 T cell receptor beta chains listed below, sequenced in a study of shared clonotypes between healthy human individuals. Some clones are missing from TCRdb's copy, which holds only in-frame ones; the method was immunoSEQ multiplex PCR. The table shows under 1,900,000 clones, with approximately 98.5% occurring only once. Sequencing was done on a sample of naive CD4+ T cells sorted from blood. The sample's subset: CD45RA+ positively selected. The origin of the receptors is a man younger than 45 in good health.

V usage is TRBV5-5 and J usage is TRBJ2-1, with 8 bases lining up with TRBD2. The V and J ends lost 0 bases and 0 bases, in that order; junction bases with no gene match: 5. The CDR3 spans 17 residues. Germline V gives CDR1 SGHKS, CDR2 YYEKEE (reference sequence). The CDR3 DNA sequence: TGTGCCAGCAGCTTGGCGGTCGGGAGGGCCTCCTACAATGAGCAGTTCTTC. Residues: CASSLAVGRASYNEQFF.

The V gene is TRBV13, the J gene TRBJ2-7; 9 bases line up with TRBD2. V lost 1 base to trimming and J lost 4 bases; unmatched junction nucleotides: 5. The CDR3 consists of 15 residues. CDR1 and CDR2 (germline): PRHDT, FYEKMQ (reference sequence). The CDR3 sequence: CASSLVREGVYEQYF. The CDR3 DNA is TGTGCCAGCAGCTTAGTGCGGGAGGGCGTTTACGAGCAGTACTTC.

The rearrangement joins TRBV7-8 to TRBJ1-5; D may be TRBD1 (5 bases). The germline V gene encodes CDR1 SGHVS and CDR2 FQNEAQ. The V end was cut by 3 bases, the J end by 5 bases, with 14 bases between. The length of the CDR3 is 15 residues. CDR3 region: CASSLELGTYQPQHF. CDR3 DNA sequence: TGTGCCAGCAGCTTGGAACTCGGGACCTATCAGCCCCAGCATTTT.

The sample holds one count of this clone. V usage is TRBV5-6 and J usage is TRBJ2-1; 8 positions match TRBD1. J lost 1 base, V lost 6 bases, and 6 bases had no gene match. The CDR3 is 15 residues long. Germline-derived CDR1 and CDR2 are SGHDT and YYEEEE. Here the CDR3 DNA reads TGTGCCAGCACCGGAGACAGGGGATCCTACAATGAGCAGTTCTTC. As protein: CASTGDRGSYNEQFF.

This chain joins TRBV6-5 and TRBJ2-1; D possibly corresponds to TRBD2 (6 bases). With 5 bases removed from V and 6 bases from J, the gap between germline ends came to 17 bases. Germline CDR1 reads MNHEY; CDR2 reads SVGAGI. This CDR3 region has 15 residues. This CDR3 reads CASSQPLAQGNEQFF. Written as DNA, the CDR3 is TGTGCCAGCAGTCAACCGCTAGCGCAAGGCAATGAGCAGTTCTTC.

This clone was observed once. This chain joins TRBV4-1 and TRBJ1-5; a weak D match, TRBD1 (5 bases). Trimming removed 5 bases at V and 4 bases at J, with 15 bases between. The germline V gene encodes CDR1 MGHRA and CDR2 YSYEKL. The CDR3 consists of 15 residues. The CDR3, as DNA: TGCGCCAGCAGCTCCGGGCCTGGGGCTAATCAGCCCCAGCATTTT. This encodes CASSSGPGANQPQHF.

This chain's CDR3 is CASSYPRGKKPNEQFF. The CDR3 nucleotides are TGTGCCAGCAGCTACCCGCGGGGGAAAAAGCCCAATGAGCAGTTCTTC. The chain uses TRBV7-2 and TRBJ2-1; 7 bases match TRBD2. Trimming cost V 4 bases and J 6 bases; bases outside gene matches: 12. CDR1 and CDR2 (germline): SGHTA, FQGNSA. CDR3 length: 16 amino acids.

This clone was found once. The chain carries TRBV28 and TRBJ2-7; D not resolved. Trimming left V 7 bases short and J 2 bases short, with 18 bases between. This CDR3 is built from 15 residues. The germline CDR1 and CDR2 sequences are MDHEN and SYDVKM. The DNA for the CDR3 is TGTGCCAGCACCGGAGCCCTGACTGGGGCCTACGAGCAGTACTTC. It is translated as CASTGALTGAYEQYF.

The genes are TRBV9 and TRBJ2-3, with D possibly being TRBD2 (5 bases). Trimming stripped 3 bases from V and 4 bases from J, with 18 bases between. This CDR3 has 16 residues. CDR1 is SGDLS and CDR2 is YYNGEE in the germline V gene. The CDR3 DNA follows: TGTGCCAGCAGCGCCGATACCGGGATGTTGGCAGATACGCAGTATTTT. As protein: CASSADTGMLADTQYF.

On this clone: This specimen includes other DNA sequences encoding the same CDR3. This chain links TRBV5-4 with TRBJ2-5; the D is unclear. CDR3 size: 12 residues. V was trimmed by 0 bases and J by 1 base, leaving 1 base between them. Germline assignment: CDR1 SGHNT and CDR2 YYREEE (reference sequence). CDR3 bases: TGTGCCAGCAGCTTGGCCCAAGAGACCCAGTACTTC. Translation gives CASSLAQETQYF.

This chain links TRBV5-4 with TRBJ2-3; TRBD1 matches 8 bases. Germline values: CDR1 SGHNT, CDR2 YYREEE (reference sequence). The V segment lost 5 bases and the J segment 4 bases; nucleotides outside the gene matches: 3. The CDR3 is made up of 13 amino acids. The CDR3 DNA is TGTGCCAGCAGTTGGACAGGGTCAGATACGCAGTATTTT. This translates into CASSWTGSDTQYF.

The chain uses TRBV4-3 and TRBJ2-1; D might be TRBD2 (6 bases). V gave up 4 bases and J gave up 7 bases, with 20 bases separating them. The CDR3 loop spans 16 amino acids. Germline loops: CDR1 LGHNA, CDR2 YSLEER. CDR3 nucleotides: TGCGCCAGCAGCCTCGGGGGAGACCGACTGGGGAATGAGCAGTTCTTC. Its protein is CASSLGGDRLGNEQFF.

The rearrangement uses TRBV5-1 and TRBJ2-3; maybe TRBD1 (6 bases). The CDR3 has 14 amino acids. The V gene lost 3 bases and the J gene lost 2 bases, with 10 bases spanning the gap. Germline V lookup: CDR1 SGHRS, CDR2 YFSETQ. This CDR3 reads CASSSRDITDTQYF. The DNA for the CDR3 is TGCGCCAGCAGCTCCCGGGACATCACAGATACGCAGTATTTT.

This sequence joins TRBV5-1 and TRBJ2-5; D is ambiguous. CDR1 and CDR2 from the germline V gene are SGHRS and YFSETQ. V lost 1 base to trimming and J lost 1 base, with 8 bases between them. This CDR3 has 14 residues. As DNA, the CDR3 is TGCGCCAGCAGCTTGCAGTCAGTCCAAGAGACCCAGTACTTC. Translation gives CASSLQSVQETQYF.

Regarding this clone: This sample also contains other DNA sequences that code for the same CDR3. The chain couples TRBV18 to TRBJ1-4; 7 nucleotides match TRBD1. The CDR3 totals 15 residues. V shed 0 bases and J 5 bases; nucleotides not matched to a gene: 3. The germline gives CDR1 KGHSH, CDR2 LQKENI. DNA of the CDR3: TGTGCCAGCTCACCACCGGGACAGCCAAATGAAAAACTGTTTTTT. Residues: CASSPPGQPNEKLFF.

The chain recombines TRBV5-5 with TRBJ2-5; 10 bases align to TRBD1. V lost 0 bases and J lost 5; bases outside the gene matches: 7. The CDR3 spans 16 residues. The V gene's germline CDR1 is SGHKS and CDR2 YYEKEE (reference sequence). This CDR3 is CASSLAETGGMETQYF. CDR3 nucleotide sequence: TGTGCCAGCAGCTTGGCAGAGACAGGGGGCATGGAGACCCAGTACTTC.

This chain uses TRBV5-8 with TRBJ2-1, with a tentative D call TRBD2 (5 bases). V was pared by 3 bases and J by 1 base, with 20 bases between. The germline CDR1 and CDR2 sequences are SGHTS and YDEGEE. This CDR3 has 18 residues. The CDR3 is CASSSLTIPPGSYNEQFF. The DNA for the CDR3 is TGTGCCAGCAGCTCATTGACCATCCCCCCGGGATCCTACAATGAGCAGTTCTTC.

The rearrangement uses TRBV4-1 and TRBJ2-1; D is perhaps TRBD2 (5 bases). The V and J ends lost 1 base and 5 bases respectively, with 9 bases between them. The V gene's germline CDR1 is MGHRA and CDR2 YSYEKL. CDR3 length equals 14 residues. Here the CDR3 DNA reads TGCGCCAGCAGCCAAGCGGGGATAGACAATGAGCAGTTCTTC. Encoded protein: CASSQAGIDNEQFF.

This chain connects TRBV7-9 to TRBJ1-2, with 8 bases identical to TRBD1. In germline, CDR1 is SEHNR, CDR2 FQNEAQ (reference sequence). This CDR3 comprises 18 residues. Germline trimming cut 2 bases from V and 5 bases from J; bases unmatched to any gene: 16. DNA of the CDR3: TGTGCCAGCAGCTTAAGACAGGGGAATGTTGGAGGGGGTTATGGCTACACCTTC. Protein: CASSLRQGNVGGGYGYTF.

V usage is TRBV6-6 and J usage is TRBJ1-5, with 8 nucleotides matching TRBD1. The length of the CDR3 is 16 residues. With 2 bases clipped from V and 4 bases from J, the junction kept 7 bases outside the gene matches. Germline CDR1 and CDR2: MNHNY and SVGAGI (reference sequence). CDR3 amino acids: CASSYPGTGQNQPQHF. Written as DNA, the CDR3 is TGTGCCAGCAGTTACCCCGGGACAGGTCAGAATCAGCCCCAGCATTTT.

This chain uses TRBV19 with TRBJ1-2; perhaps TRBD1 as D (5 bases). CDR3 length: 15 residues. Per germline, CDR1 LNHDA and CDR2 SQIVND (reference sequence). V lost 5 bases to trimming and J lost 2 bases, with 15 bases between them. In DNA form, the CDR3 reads TGTGCCAGTAGTCGGCCCCGGGGACGAAACTATGGCTACACCTTC. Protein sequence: CASSRPRGRNYGYTF.

The CDR3 loop reads CASSRRSTEAFF. The CDR3 region has the DNA TGTGCCAGCTCCCGGCGTTCCACTGAAGCTTTCTTT. The gene calls are TRBV18 and TRBJ1-1; D ambiguous. The CDR3 is 12 amino acids. The germline V gene encodes CDR1 KGHSH and CDR2 LQKENI. V lost 6 bases to trimming and J lost 4 bases, with 9 bases between them. The entire variable domain, with the rest obtained from reference TRBV18 and TRBJ1-1, is as follows: NAGVMQNPRHLVRRRGQEARLRCSPMKGHSHVYWYRQLPEEGLKFMVYLQKENIIDESGMPKERFSAEFPKEGPSILRIQQVVRGDSAAYFCASSRRSTEAFFGQGTRLTVV.

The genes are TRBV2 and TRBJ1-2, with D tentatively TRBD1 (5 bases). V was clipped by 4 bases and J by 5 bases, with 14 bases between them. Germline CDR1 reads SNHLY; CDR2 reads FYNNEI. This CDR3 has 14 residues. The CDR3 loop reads CASSGRRAGYGYTF. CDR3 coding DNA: TGTGCCAGCAGTGGTCGCAGGGCAGGTTATGGCTACACCTTC.

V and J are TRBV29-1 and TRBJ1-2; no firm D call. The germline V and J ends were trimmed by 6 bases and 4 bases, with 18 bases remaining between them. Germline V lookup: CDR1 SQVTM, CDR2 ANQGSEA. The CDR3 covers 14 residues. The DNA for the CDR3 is TGCAGCGTCCGACGCAGCGCCACCTTCTATGGCTACACCTTC. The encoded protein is CSVRRSATFYGYTF. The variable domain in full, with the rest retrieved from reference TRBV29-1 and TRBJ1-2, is SAVISQKPSRDICQRGTSLTIQCQVDSQVTMMFWYRQQPGQSLTLIATANQGSEATYESGFVIDKFPISRPNLTFSTLTVSNMSPEDSSIYLCSVRRSATFYGYTFGSGTRLTVV.

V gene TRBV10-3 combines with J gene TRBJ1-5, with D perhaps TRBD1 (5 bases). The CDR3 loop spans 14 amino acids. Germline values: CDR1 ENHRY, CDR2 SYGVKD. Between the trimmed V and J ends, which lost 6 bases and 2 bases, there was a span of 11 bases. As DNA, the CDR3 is TGTGCCATCAGGACCGACAGTGGCAATCAGCCCCAGCATTTT. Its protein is CAIRTDSGNQPQHF.

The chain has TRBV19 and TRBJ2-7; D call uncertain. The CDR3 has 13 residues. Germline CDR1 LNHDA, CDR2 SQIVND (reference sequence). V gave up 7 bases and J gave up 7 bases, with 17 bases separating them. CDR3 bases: TGTGCCAGTAAAAACAGTACCGCTCGGGAGCAGTACTTC. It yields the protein CASKNSTAREQYF.

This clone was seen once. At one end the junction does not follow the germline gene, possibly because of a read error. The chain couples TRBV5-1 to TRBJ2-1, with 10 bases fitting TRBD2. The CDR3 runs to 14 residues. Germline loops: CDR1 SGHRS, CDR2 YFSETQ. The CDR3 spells CASNPLAGFNEQFF. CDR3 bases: TGTGCCAGCAACCCACTAGCGGGATTCAATGAGCAGTTCTTC.